The rows below give T cell receptor beta chains drawn from one sample of a study of blood T cells in healthy people across ages. TCRdb used MiXCR to reprocess the 5' RACE reads, holding one entry per CDR3 protein. The table shows some 800,000 distinct CDR3 sequences, with around a quarter occurring only once. These data are also associated with another study on T cells of mothers and their children.

The sequenced sample was blood. The receptors derive from a boy aged 5-17 years in good health. The CDR3 runs from the conserved cysteine through the conserved F or W. A D gene is named only where the DNA matches it firmly. Clone size is stated in some rows and not others, as once, few, many or a class when expanded.

d_gene,j_gene,abundance,v_gene,CDR3aa,CDR3nt
TRBD2,TRBJ2-7,NA,TRBV20-1,CSASGLAGGRRVDEQYF,TGCAGTGCTAGTGGCCTAGCGGGAGGCCGCAGGGTGGACGAGCAGTACTTC
NA,TRBJ1-1,few,TRBV29-1,CSVQPGTTEAFF,TGCAGCGTTCAGCCCGGGACCACTGAAGCTTTCTTT
NA,TRBJ1-1,few,TRBV4-3,CASSQGAWGRTEAFF,TGCGCCAGCAGCCAAGGGGCGTGGGGCAGAACTGAAGCTTTCTTT
NA,TRBJ2-6,few,TRBV2,CASRRLLPHSGGGQKSSGANVLTF,TGTGCCAGCAGGAGGCTTCTTCCCCACTCCGGTGGTGGCCAGAAAAGCTCTGGGGCCAACGTCCTGACTTTC
NA,TRBJ2-3,NA,TRBV9,CASNGRTGGGTDTQYF,TGTGCCAGCAACGGACGGACTGGGGGCGGGACAGATACGCAGTATTTT
NA,TRBJ2-1,NA,TRBV11-2,CASSLDSLVYNEQFF,TGTGCCAGCAGCCTAGATTCGTTAGTGTACAATGAGCAGTTCTTC
TRBD1,TRBJ1-1,NA,TRBV7-9,CASSLGQEGNTEAFF,TGTGCCAGCAGCCTCGGACAGGAAGGGAACACTGAAGCTTTCTTT
TRBD2,TRBJ2-7,NA,TRBV28,CASRPDLAGIYYEQYF,TGTGCCAGCAGACCTGATCTAGCGGGGATATACTACGAGCAGTACTTC
NA,TRBJ2-3,few,TRBV6-5,CASSYGTDYGTQYF,TGTGCCAGCAGTTACGGGACCGATTACGGGACGCAGTATTTT
TRBD2,TRBJ2-5,many,TRBV7-2,CASSFLRGAETQYF,TGTGCCAGCAGCTTCTTGCGGGGGGCTGAGACCCAGTACTTC
NA,TRBJ1-6,NA,TRBV10-3,CATGPPNSPLHF,TGTGCCACCGGGCCACCAAATTCACCCCTCCACTTT
NA,TRBJ2-7,NA,TRBV28,CASSLFLGSSYEQYF,TGTGCCAGCAGTTTATTCCTCGGGAGCTCCTACGAGCAGTACTTC
NA,TRBJ1-6,few,TRBV20-1,CSAREAAANSPLHF,TGCAGTGCTAGAGAGGCGGCTGCAAATTCACCCCTCCACTTT
NA,TRBJ2-7,NA,TRBV20-1,CSARDQAGFNYERYF,TGCAGTGCTAGAGATCAGGCGGGGTTTAACTACGAGCGGTACTTC
NA,TRBJ1-1,NA,TRBV14,CACSQGLWGSAFF,TGTGCCTGCAGCCAAGGACTTTGGGGGTCGGCTTTCTTT
NA,TRBJ2-7,NA,TRBV20-1,CSARDPRTNTEQYF,TGCAGTGCTAGAGATCCTCGGACTAATACCGAGCAGTACTTC
NA,TRBJ1-1,few,TRBV9,CASSVDLRSNTEAFF,TGTGCCAGCAGCGTAGATCTTCGGTCGAACACTGAAGCTTTCTTT
NA,TRBJ1-4,few,TRBV7-2,CASRERATNEKLFF,TGTGCCAGCAGAGAAAGAGCAACTAATGAAAAACTGTTTTTT
TRBD2,TRBJ2-2,few,TRBV12-3/TRBV12-4,CASSRSSGHTGELFF,TGTGCCAGCAGTCGATCTAGCGGCCACACCGGGGAGCTGTTTTTT
TRBD1,TRBJ1-2,few,TRBV5-1,CASRPTGGADYGYTF,TGCGCCAGCAGACCTACAGGGGGCGCGGACTATGGCTACACCTTC
NA,TRBJ1-2,NA,TRBV5-1,CASSLVPLPNYGYTF,TGCGCCAGCAGCTTGGTTCCTCTACCTAACTATGGCTACACCTTC
TRBD1,TRBJ2-7,NA,TRBV6-2/TRBV6-3,CASSYSADRVESPYEQYF,TGTGCCAGCAGTTACTCCGCGGACAGGGTCGAATCTCCCTACGAGCAGTACTTC
NA,TRBJ2-4,few,TRBV4-3,CASSQDPGRIQYF,TGCGCCAGCAGCCAAGATCCAGGGAGAATTCAGTACTTC
TRBD1,TRBJ2-7,NA,TRBV19,CASSDLKTGHYEQYF,TGTGCCAGTAGCGATTTAAAGACAGGGCACTACGAGCAGTACTTC
NA,TRBJ1-4,few,TRBV6-6,CASNVNSGVKLFF,TGTGCCAGCAATGTAAATTCAGGGGTTAAACTGTTTTTT
TRBD1,TRBJ2-5,few,TRBV5-1,CASSSDRAARETQYF,TGCGCCAGCAGCTCGGACAGGGCGGCACGAGAGACCCAGTACTTC
NA,TRBJ2-4,few,TRBV5-6,CASSWRRSDIQYF,TGTGCCAGCAGCTGGCGGAGGTCTGACATTCAGTACTTC
TRBD2,TRBJ2-1,NA,TRBV20-1,CSASESLAVIDNEQFF,TGCAGTGCTAGTGAATCTCTAGCGGTAATCGACAATGAGCAGTTCTTC
NA,TRBJ2-1,NA,TRBV11-3,CASSSLGPYNEQFF,TGTGCCAGCAGCTCCTTAGGTCCCTACAATGAGCAGTTCTTC
NA,TRBJ2-7,few,TRBV20-1,CSAPDSSYEQYF,TGCAGTGCCCCGGACAGTTCCTACGAGCAGTACTTC
TRBD1,TRBJ2-4,many,TRBV12-3/TRBV12-4,CASMGQRAAKNIQYF,TGTGCCAGCATGGGACAGAGGGCGGCCAAAAACATTCAGTACTTC
TRBD1,TRBJ1-5,NA,TRBV4-3,CASSQGTGESNQPQHF,TGCGCCAGCAGCCAAGGGACAGGCGAGAGCAATCAGCCCCAGCATTTT
NA,TRBJ2-7,once,TRBV29-1,CSVEGRSSSYEQYF,TGCAGCGTTGAAGGCAGGTCCAGTTCCTACGAGCAGTACTTC
NA,TRBJ2-5,NA,TRBV27,CASRHRVQETQYF,TGTGCCAGCAGGCACAGAGTGCAAGAGACCCAGTACTTC
NA,TRBJ1-1,few,TRBV20-1,CSATGPEAFF,TGCAGTGCTACGGGTCCTGAAGCTTTCTTT